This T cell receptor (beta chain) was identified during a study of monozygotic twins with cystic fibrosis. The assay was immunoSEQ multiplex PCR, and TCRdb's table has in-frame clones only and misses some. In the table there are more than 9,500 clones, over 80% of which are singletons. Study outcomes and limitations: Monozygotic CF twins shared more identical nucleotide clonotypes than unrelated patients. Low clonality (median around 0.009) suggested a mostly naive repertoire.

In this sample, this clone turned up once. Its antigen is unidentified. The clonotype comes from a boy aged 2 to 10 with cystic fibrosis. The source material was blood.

The CDR3 coding sequence is TGTGCCAGAAGCCCTATTCCAATAGCCACCTACGAGCAGTACGTC. This sequence encodes CARSPIPIATYEQYV. The V gene is TRBV5-3, the J gene TRBJ2-7; D call uncertain. Being an ORF, TRBV5-3 has a function that is uncertain. The V and J ends lost 4 bases and 2 bases respectively, with 16 bases between them. This CDR3 has 15 amino acids.